The T cell receptor (beta chain) under discussion was sequenced for a study of T cells in Graves' hyperthyroidism and ophthalmopathy. Study in general: Blood from the periphery was taken at initial diagnosis, before any treatment. Study-level findings and limits: Blood also contained most expanded thyroid clonotypes above 0.001. Stable hyperthyroidism and ophthalmopathy were separated using 13 V-J signatures.

The CDR3 regions of TCR beta were amplified from RNA transcripts. An initial round of RT-PCR targeting the TCR CDR3 relied on the HTBI primer set. TCRdb reanalysed the multiplex PCR reads using MiXCR and keeps one entry per CDR3 protein. The sample consists of about 410,000 distinct CDR3 sequences, about 14% of them appearing once. Patients with ophthalmopathy all had a Clinical Activity Score of at least 3, a NOSPECS grade of at least 4 and duration under 3 months. Trimming cost V 5 bases and J 10 bases, with 15 bases left between them. CDR1 and CDR2 (germline): SNHLY, FYNNEI. The CDR3 covers 13 residues. This clonotype was seen repeatedly, ten times or more. Its antigen is unknown.

The sequence was collected from a woman between 25 and 40 years old with Graves' ophthalmopathy. This chain connects TRBV2 to TRBJ2-1; possibly TRBD2 for D (6 bases). The material sequenced was blood. CDR3 bases: TGTGCCAGCAGTCTGGGGGGTTTTGGGGAGCAGTTCTTC. This encodes CASSLGGFGEQFF.